One and the same sample provided the 30 T cell receptor beta chains below, sequenced in a study of blood T cell repertoires in COVID-19. The data were produced by immunoSEQ multiplex PCR, yet TCRdb's version contains in-frame clones alone and is incomplete. The data contain approximately 130,000 clones, more than 75% of them singletons. Sequenced: peripheral blood. These receptors all come from a man in his fifties or sixties with acute or convalescent COVID-19.

The chain is built from TRBV24-1 and TRBJ2-1; 9 bases are shared with TRBD2. The CDR3 contains 15 residues. From germline, CDR1 is KGHDR and CDR2 SFDVKD. Trimming at V came to 5 bases and at J to 8 bases, leaving 9 bases not matched to a gene. The CDR3 sequence: CATSAGTSRVYEQFF. The CDR3 nucleotides are TGTGCCACCAGTGCGGGGACTAGCAGAGTCTATGAGCAGTTCTTC.

Only one count was recorded for this clone. The rearrangement links TRBV27 to TRBJ2-7; no definite D call. The CDR3 runs 15 residues. Trimming left V 4 bases short and J 0 bases short, with 13 bases between. CDR1 and CDR2 from the germline V gene are MNHEY and SMNVEV (reference sequence). CDR3 region: CASSSSTASSYEQYF. The CDR3 DNA reads TGTGCCAGCAGTTCGTCGACGGCTAGCTCCTACGAGCAGTACTTC.

The chain joins TRBV30 to TRBJ1-1, with TRBD1 as a possible D gene (6 bases). V shed 2 bases and J shed 4 bases, with 8 bases lying between them. This CDR3 is 12 amino acids long. The V gene's germline CDR1 is GTSNPN and CDR2 SVGIG (reference sequence). The CDR3, as DNA: TGTGCCTGGAGTAAAGGGGGCACTGAAGCTTTCTTT. Encoded protein: CAWSKGGTEAFF.

The rearrangement uses TRBV7-7 and TRBJ2-2, with 7 bases that match TRBD2. V gave up 8 bases and J gave up 5 bases; unmatched junction bases: 11. This CDR3 contains 15 residues. Germline lookup yields CDR1 SSHAT and CDR2 FNYEAQ (reference sequence). In DNA, the CDR3 is TGTGCCAGCTCCCCCGGCGGGAGAGAGACCGGGGAGCTGTTTTTT. Translated, it gives CASSPGGRETGELFF.

This clone appeared a few times. This chain joins TRBV5-8 and TRBJ2-5, with 11 bases matching TRBD2. V lost 8 bases to trimming and J lost 3 bases; unmatched junction nucleotides: 15. There are 17 residues in the CDR3. CDR1 SGHTS and CDR2 YDEGEE come from the germline V gene. The CDR3 is CASLRGISGRAEETQYF. For the CDR3, the DNA is TGTGCCAGTCTCAGGGGAATTAGCGGGAGGGCCGAAGAGACCCAGTACTTC.

The chain is built from TRBV10-3 and TRBJ2-5; D gene ambiguous. Trimming shortened V by 0 bases and J by 2 bases, and 7 bases separated the two germline ends. This CDR3 region has 14 residues. The germline V gene encodes CDR1 ENHRY and CDR2 SYGVKD. The CDR3 DNA reads as TGTGCCATCAGTGAGTCGGCAGGACAAGAGACCCAGTACTTC. Translation: CAISESAGQETQYF.

The V and J genes are TRBV6-6 and TRBJ1-4; TRBD1 matches at 7 bases. Germline V gene sequence: CDR1 MNHNY, CDR2 SVGAGI (reference sequence). J gave up 4 bases and V 5 bases, and 7 bases lay outside the gene matches. There are 15 residues in the CDR3. In DNA form, the CDR3 reads TGTGCCAGCAGTCCCACCCGGGACAGTAATGAAAAACTGTTTTTT. It translates to CASSPTRDSNEKLFF.

The genes are TRBV29-1 and TRBJ2-2; 8 bases are a match to TRBD1. The CDR3 consists of 16 residues. The V gene's germline CDR1 is SQVTM and CDR2 ANQGSEA. After removal of 6 bases from V and 0 bases from J, the junction contained 9 bases not matched to a gene. CDR3 nucleotides: TGCAGCGTCCAGGGATCGGGACAGGCGAACACCGGGGAGCTGTTTTTT. Its translation is CSVQGSGQANTGELFF.

This chain links TRBV9 with TRBJ1-2; D not certain. V lost 1 base and J 0 bases, leaving 10 bases between the germline ends. The germline CDR1 and CDR2 sequences are SGDLS and YYNGEE. The CDR3 is 15 residues long. CDR3 in DNA: TGTGCCAGCAGCGTAAAATTTACAGCTAACTATGGCTACACCTTC. This codes for CASSVKFTANYGYTF.

The CDR3 region is CASSSTGILNTEAFF. CDR3 in DNA: TGCGCCAGCAGCTCGACAGGGATTCTGAACACTGAAGCTTTCTTT. This rearrangement joins TRBV5-1 to TRBJ1-1; 7 bases map to TRBD1. The CDR3 loop spans 15 amino acids. V gave up 3 bases and J gave up 0 bases; unmatched junction bases: 5. CDR1 SGHRS and CDR2 YFSETQ come from the germline V gene.

This sequence joins TRBV13 and TRBJ2-7; maybe TRBD1 (6 bases). Germline lookup yields CDR1 PRHDT and CDR2 FYEKMQ (reference sequence). V dropped 5 bases and J dropped 6 bases, with 20 bases sitting between them. CDR3 length: 15 amino acids. In DNA, the CDR3 is TGTGCCAGCAGCCGAGGGGGTCAGGGAGCGCGCGAGCAGTACTTC. Protein product: CASSRGGQGAREQYF.

The rearrangement joins TRBV27 to TRBJ2-1; 10 nucleotides agree with TRBD1. Germline CDR1 MNHEY, CDR2 SMNVEV (reference sequence). The CDR3 is 17 amino acids. V lost 3 bases to trimming and J lost 2 bases; unmatched junction nucleotides: 7. CDR3 loop: CASSLVPGTGAYNEQFF. CDR3 DNA sequence: TGTGCCAGCAGTTTGGTTCCCGGGACAGGGGCCTACAATGAGCAGTTCTTC.

A single count supports this clone. The V call is TRBV5-4, the J call TRBJ2-1; D ambiguous. V lost 0 bases and J 4 bases, leaving 5 bases between the germline ends. CDR3 length: 13 amino acids. Germline V gene data show CDR1 as SGHNT and CDR2 as YYREEE (reference sequence). The DNA for the CDR3 is TGTGCCAGCAGCTTGGTACAGTACAATGAGCAGTTCTTC. Encoded protein: CASSLVQYNEQFF. Full variable domain (rest looked up from reference TRBV5-4 and TRBJ2-1): ETGVTQSPTHLIKTRGQQVTLRCSSQSGHNTVSWYQQALGQGPQFIFQYYREEENGRGNFPPRFSGLQFPNYSSELNVNALELDDSALYLCASSLVQYNEQFFGPGTRLTVL.

The V call is TRBV9, the J call TRBJ2-2; 7 nucleotides line up with TRBD2. Unmatched junction bases numbered 5, after V lost 0 bases and J lost 0 bases. CDR3 length: 17 amino acids. Germline CDR1 is SGDLS and CDR2 is YYNGEE. CDR3 sequence: CASSVDPGGPNTGELFF. CDR3 coding DNA: TGTGCCAGCAGCGTAGACCCGGGGGGTCCGAACACCGGGGAGCTGTTTTTT.

The chain has TRBV20-1 and TRBJ2-3, with 9 bases that match TRBD1. The CDR3 totals 15 residues. Germline CDR1 DFQATT, CDR2 SNEGSKA (reference sequence). Losses at the gene ends were 3 bases for V and 4 bases for J; bases not matched to a gene: 8. DNA for the CDR3: TGCAGTGCTAGTAGTACAGGGGGCACGGCAGATACGCAGTATTTT. It translates to CSASSTGGTADTQYF.

The V gene is TRBV19, the J gene TRBJ1-5; 8 bases are shared with TRBD1. Germline lookup yields CDR1 LNHDA and CDR2 SQIVND (reference sequence). CDR3 length: 14 residues. The junction had 10 bases not matched to a gene; V was cut back by 8 bases and J by 7 bases. The CDR3 nucleotides read TGTGCCAGTGGACTTCAGGGGGCCGAACAGCCCCAGCATTTT. The encoded protein is CASGLQGAEQPQHF.

The chain carries TRBV6-5 and TRBJ1-5; no reliable D call. The CDR3 sequence is 13 residues long. Looked up from germline, CDR1 is MNHEY and CDR2 is SVGAGI. Trimming cost V 6 bases and J 2 bases, with 8 bases left between them. CDR3 amino acids: CASRRSGNQPQHF. The DNA for the CDR3 is TGTGCCAGCAGACGGTCGGGCAATCAGCCCCAGCATTTT.

Note on this clone: The same CDR3 is also encoded by other DNA sequences in this sample. The chain joins TRBV5-1 to TRBJ1-5; TRBD1 agrees at 7 bases. CDR3 size: 13 residues. The V gene's germline CDR1 is SGHRS and CDR2 YFSETQ. The trim removed 1 base at V and 5 bases at J, leaving 0 bases unmatched. The CDR3, as DNA: TGCGCCAGCAGCTTGACAGGGGATCAGCCCCAGCATTTT. This codes for CASSLTGDQPQHF.

The chain carries TRBV19 and TRBJ1-4, with D possibly TRBD1 on 5 matching bases. Looked up from germline, CDR1 is LNHDA and CDR2 is SQIVND (reference sequence). V lost 6 bases to trimming and J lost 7 bases, with 15 bases between them. CDR3 length: 14 residues. CDR3 nucleotide sequence: TGTGCCAGTAGCTCACCGCGGGGGTTTGAAAAACTGTTTTTT. Its protein is CASSSPRGFEKLFF.

The J gene is TRBJ2-1, the V gene TRBV4-1; tentative D call: TRBD1 (5 bases). Germline V lookup: CDR1 MGHRA, CDR2 YSYEKL. The CDR3 totals 13 residues. With 4 bases removed from V and 3 bases from J, the gap between germline ends came to 7 bases. The CDR3 reads CASSLTDYNEQFF. The CDR3 bases are TGCGCCAGCAGCCTGACAGACTACAATGAGCAGTTCTTC.

This clone was recorded only once. The V gene is TRBV6-5, the J gene TRBJ1-2; TRBD1 aligns across 7 bases. V lost 2 bases to trimming and J lost 4 bases; unmatched junction nucleotides: 1. Germline lookup yields CDR1 MNHEY and CDR2 SVGAGI. The CDR3 is 13 residues long. The CDR3 DNA is TGTGCCAGCAGTTACAGGACAGGCTATGGCTACACCTTC. It specifies CASSYRTGYGYTF.

V usage is TRBV9 and J usage is TRBJ2-2, with 8 bases identical to TRBD1. CDR3 length: 16 amino acids. The J segment lost 2 bases and the V segment lost 1 base, leaving 4 bases of the junction unmatched. Germline CDR1 and CDR2: SGDLS and YYNGEE. CDR3 sequence reads: CASSVRQGLNTGELFF. CDR3 DNA: TGTGCCAGCAGCGTACGACAGGGGCTAAACACCGGGGAGCTGTTTTTT.

The rearrangement uses TRBV18 and TRBJ1-5; TRBD1 matches 11 bases. The CDR3 is 17 residues long. V was clipped by 1 base and J by 7 bases; unmatched bases: 9. Germline-derived CDR1 and CDR2 are KGHSH and LQKENI. CDR3 protein: CASSPRPGTGGGQPQHF. In DNA, the CDR3 is TGTGCCAGCTCACCACGCCCCGGGACAGGGGGAGGGCAGCCCCAGCATTTT. The variable domain in full, completed from reference TRBV18 and TRBJ1-5, reads NAGVMQNPRHLVRRRGQEARLRCSPMKGHSHVYWYRQLPEEGLKFMVYLQKENIIDESGMPKERFSAEFPKEGPSILRIQQVVRGDSAAYFCASSPRPGTGGGQPQHFGDGTRLSIL.

The gene calls are TRBV13 and TRBJ2-7; TRBD2 is a possible D gene (7 bases). CDR3 length: 17 residues. Germline V gene sequence: CDR1 PRHDT, CDR2 FYEKMQ (reference sequence). The V end was cut by 3 bases, the J end by 1 base, with 19 bases between. CDR3 in amino acids: CASSLNTGRGSSYEQYF. The CDR3 DNA follows: TGTGCCAGCAGCTTGAATACAGGGAGGGGCTCATCCTACGAGCAGTACTTC.

The chain combines TRBV10-3 with TRBJ1-2; tentative D call: TRBD1 (6 bases). V shed 4 bases and J shed 0 bases, with 9 bases lying between them. This CDR3 has 14 amino acids. Germline CDR1 and CDR2: ENHRY and SYGVKD. The CDR3 DNA is TGTGCCATCAGTGGGACAGCTGCTAACTATGGCTACACCTTC. This translates into CAISGTAANYGYTF.

The V gene is TRBV7-9, the J gene TRBJ2-5; 9 nucleotides match TRBD1. Germline V CDR1 and CDR2: SEHNR, FQNEAQ (reference sequence). Germline trimming cut 9 bases from V and 3 bases from J; bases unmatched to any gene: 8. This CDR3 is built from 14 residues. Here the CDR3 DNA reads TGTGCCAGGGGGGGACAGGGATCGGAAGAGACCCAGTACTTC. This encodes CARGGQGSEETQYF.

This CDR3 reads CASSSRQGNYGYTF. DNA for the CDR3: TGTGCCAGCAGCTCGAGACAGGGCAACTATGGCTACACCTTC. The chain links TRBV5-4 to TRBJ1-2; TRBD1 matches at 7 bases. CDR1 and CDR2 from the germline V gene are SGHNT and YYREEE (reference sequence). This CDR3 spans 14 amino acids. With V trimmed by 3 bases and J by 2 bases, 4 bases remained unmatched.

The V and J genes are TRBV15 and TRBJ1-1; D is unresolved. Germline V gene data show CDR1 as LNHNV and CDR2 as YYDKDF (reference sequence). V was clipped by 3 bases and J by 1 base, with 12 bases between them. This CDR3 is 15 amino acids long. The CDR3 here is CATSSVPAGNTEAFF. In nucleotides, the CDR3 is TGTGCCACCAGCAGTGTCCCCGCCGGGAACACTGAAGCTTTCTTT.

The chain carries TRBV3-1 (or the pseudogene TRBV3-2) and TRBJ1-1; D perhaps matches TRBD1 (6 bases). Trimming removed 0 bases from V and 3 bases from J, with 17 bases in between. CDR1 LGHDT and CDR2 YNNKEL come from the germline V gene (reference sequence). The CDR3 sequence is 17 residues long. The CDR3 coding sequence is TGTGCCAGCAGCCAAGACGGGGGGGCCGGTAGTCACACTGAAGCTTTCTTT. Its protein product is CASSQDGGAGSHTEAFF.

J is TRBJ2-7 and V is TRBV5-6; 8 positions agree with TRBD1. This CDR3 region has 15 residues. V lost 0 bases and J lost 4; bases outside the gene matches: 6. The germline CDR1 and CDR2 sequences are SGHDT and YYEEEE. The CDR3 DNA sequence: TGTGCCAGCAGCTTGGCACCCCAGGGGGCTTACGAGCAGTACTTC. This sequence encodes CASSLAPQGAYEQYF.